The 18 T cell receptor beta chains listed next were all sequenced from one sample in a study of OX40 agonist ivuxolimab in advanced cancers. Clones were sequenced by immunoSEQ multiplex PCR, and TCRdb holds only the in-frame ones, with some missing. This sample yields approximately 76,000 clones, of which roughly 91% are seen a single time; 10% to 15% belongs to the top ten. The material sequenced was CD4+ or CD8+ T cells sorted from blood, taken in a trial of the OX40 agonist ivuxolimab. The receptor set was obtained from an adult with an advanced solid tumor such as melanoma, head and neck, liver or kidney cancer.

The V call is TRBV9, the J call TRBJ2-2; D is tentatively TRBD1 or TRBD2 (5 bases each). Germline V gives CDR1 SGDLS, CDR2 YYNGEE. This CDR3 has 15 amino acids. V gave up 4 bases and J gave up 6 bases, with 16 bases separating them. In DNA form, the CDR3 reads TGTGCCAGCAGCCCTCCCGAGGGGCTGGCCGGGGAGCTGTTTTTT. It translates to CASSPPEGLAGELFF.

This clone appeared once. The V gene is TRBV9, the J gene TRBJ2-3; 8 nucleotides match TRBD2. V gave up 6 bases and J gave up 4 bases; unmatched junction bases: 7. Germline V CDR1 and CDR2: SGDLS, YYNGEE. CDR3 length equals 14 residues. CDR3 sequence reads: CASTQREFADTQYF. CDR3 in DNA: TGTGCCAGCACCCAGCGGGAGTTCGCAGATACGCAGTATTTT.

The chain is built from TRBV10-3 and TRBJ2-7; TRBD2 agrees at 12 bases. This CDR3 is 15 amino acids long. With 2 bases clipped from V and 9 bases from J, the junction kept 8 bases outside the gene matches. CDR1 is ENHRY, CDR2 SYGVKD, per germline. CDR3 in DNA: TGTGCCATCAGTGAGACTAGCGGGAGGCCTTACCCGCAGTACTTC. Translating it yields CAISETSGRPYPQYF.

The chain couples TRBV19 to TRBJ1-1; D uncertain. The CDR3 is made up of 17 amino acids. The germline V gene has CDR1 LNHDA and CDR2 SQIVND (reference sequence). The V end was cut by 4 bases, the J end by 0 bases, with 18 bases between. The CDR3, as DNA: TGTGCCAGTAGTACGACTCTACGGGCGGTCATGAACACTGAAGCTTTCTTT. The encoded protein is CASSTTLRAVMNTEAFF.

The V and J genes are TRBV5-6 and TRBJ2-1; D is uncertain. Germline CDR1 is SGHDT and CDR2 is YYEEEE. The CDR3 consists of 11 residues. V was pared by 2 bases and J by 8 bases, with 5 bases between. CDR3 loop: CASSLTYEQFF. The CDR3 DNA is TGTGCCAGCAGCTTAACATATGAGCAGTTCTTC.

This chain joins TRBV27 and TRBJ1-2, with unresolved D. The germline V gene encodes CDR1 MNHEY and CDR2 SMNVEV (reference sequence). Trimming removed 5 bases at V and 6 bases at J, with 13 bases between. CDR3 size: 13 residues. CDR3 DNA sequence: TGTGCCAGCAGTCCCACCCCCCGCCATGGCTACACCTTC. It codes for CASSPTPRHGYTF.

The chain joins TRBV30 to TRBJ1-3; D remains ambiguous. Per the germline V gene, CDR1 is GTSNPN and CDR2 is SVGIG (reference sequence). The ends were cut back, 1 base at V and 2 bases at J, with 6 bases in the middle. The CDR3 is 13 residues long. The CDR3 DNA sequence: TGTGCCTGGAGTGAGGCAGCTGGAAACACCATATATTTT. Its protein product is CAWSEAAGNTIYF.

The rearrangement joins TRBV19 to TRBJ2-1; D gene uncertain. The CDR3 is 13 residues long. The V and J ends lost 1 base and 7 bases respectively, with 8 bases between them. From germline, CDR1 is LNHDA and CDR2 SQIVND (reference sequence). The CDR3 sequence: CASSIVEGNEQFF. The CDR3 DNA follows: TGTGCCAGTAGTATAGTAGAAGGGAATGAGCAGTTCTTC.

Here the CDR3 DNA reads TGTGCCAGCAGCTTATCCTCGGCGTGGGAGGGCCCCGAGCAGTACTTC. It is translated as CASSLSSAWEGPEQYF. The chain is built from TRBV11-2 and TRBJ2-7; 7 bases fit TRBD2. This CDR3 has 16 amino acids. Germline V gives CDR1 SGHAT, CDR2 FQNNGV. Trimming removed 2 bases from V and 6 bases from J; junction bases left unmatched: 13.

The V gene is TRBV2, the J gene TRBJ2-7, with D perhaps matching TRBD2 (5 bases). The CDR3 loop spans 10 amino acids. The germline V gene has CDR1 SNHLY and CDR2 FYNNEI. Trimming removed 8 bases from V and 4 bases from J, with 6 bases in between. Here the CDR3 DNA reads TGTGCCAGCGAGGGTTACGAGCAGTACTTC. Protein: CASEGYEQYF.

CDR3 in amino acids: CASSSRDRGVSGELFF. The CDR3 DNA reads as TGTGCCAGCAGCTCTCGGGACAGGGGTGTGTCGGGGGAGCTGTTTTTT. The rearrangement joins TRBV11-3 to TRBJ2-2; 10 bases are shared with TRBD1. With 4 bases clipped from V and 8 bases from J, the junction kept 10 bases outside the gene matches. Germline V gene data show CDR1 as SGHNT and CDR2 as YENEEA. CDR3 length equals 16 residues.

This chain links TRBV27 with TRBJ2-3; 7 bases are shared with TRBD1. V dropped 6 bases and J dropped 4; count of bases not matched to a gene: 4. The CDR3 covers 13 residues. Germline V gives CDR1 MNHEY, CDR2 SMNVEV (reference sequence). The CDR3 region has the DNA TGTGCCAGCAGCACGGACAGGTCAGATACGCAGTATTTT. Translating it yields CASSTDRSDTQYF.

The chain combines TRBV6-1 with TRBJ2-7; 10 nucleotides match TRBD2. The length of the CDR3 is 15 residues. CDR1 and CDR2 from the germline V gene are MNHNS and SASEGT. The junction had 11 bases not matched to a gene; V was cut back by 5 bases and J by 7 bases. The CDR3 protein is CASSSRLAGGYEQYF. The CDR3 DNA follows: TGTGCCAGCAGTTCCCGCTTAGCGGGAGGATATGAGCAGTACTTC.

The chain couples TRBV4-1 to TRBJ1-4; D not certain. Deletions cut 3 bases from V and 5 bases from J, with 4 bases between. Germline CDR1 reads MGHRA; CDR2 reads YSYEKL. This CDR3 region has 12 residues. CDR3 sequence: CASSQLNEKLFF. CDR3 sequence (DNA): TGCGCCAGCAGCCAGCTGAATGAAAAACTGTTTTTT.

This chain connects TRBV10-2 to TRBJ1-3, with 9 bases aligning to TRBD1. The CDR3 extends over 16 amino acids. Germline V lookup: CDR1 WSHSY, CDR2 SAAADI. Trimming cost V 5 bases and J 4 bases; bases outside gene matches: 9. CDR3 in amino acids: CASSTDRGGSGNTIYF. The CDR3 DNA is TGCGCCAGCAGTACGGACAGGGGAGGTTCCGGAAACACCATATATTTT.

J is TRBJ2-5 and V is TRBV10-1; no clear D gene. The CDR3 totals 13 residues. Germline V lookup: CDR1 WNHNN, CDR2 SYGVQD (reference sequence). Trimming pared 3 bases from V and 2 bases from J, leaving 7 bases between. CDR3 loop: CASSDNLQETQYF. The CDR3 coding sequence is TGCGCCAGCAGTGACAACCTTCAAGAGACCCAGTACTTC.

CDR3 nucleotide sequence: TGTGCCAGCAGCCTCAGGGACGTGGAGACCCAGTACTTC. Amino acids: CASSLRDVETQYF. This chain connects TRBV13 to TRBJ2-5; D could derive from TRBD1 or TRBD2 (5 bases each). Per the germline V gene, CDR1 is PRHDT and CDR2 is FYEKMQ (reference sequence). The CDR3 runs 13 residues. V shed 5 bases and J shed 5 bases, with 12 bases lying between them.

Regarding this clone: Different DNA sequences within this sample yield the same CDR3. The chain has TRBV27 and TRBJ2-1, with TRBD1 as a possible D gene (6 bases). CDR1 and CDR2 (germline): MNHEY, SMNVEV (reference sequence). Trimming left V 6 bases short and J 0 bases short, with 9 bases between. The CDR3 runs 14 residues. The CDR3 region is CASSLRGSYNEQFF. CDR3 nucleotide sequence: TGTGCCAGCAGCCTCAGGGGCTCCTACAATGAGCAGTTCTTC.